Following are 9 T cell receptor beta chains from one sample sequenced in a study of vaccination and CD4 T cells after COVID-19. For these TCRs, the target antigens are not known. The study sequenced cultured CD4+ T cell DNA using the Oncomine TCR Beta short-read assay. In TCRdb, the PCR reads were re-called with MiXCR into one record per CDR3 protein. The table lists roughly 10,000 distinct CDR3 sequences, 70% to 75% of them singletons. The sample's treatment: roughly nine-day PBMC culture with coronavirus spike peptide pools or control peptides (ViraFEST assay). The sample was CD4+ T cells from blood, cultured in vitro. The receptor source for this set is a human donor who had recovered from COVID-19.

The rearrangement joins TRBV11-3 to TRBJ2-7; no clear D gene. The germline V gene has CDR1 SGHNT and CDR2 YENEEA. V was pared by 5 bases and J by 6 bases, with 14 bases between. The CDR3 has 13 residues. The CDR3 protein is CASSEDIRAEQYF. CDR3 nucleotide sequence: TGTGCCAGCAGCGAGGATATACGGGCCGAGCAGTACTTC.

The gene calls are TRBV6-5 and TRBJ2-3, with 8 bases that match TRBD1. CDR1 is MNHEY and CDR2 is SVGAGI in the germline V gene. After removal of 3 bases from V and 3 bases from J, the junction contained 5 bases not matched to a gene. This CDR3 is 15 amino acids long. The CDR3 is CASSYRTGQTDTQYF. Here the CDR3 DNA reads TGTGCCAGCAGTTATCGGACAGGGCAGACAGATACGCAGTATTTT.

The V gene is TRBV20-1, the J gene TRBJ2-3; D not certain. This CDR3 has 13 amino acids. V shed 3 bases and J shed 5 bases, with 12 bases lying between them. Germline V gene sequence: CDR1 DFQATT, CDR2 SNEGSKA (reference sequence). The CDR3 loop reads CSARLPPGDTQYF. CDR3 DNA: TGCAGTGCTAGGCTCCCTCCGGGAGATACGCAGTATTTT.

V gene TRBV27 combines with J gene TRBJ1-6, with 7 positions matching TRBD1. Per the germline V gene, CDR1 is MNHEY and CDR2 is SMNVEV (reference sequence). The V segment lost 2 bases and the J segment 8 bases; nucleotides outside the gene matches: 15. This CDR3 contains 18 residues. The DNA for the CDR3 is TGTGCCAGCAGTTTAGGCCTGACAGGGAGTGGTTTGCATTCACCCCTCCACTTT. As protein: CASSLGLTGSGLHSPLHF.

This chain uses TRBV6-4 with TRBJ2-3; the D call may be TRBD1 or TRBD2 (5 bases each). Per the germline V gene, CDR1 is MRHNA and CDR2 is SNTAGT. The CDR3 is 13 amino acids. The germline V and J ends were trimmed by 4 bases and 0 bases, with 5 bases remaining between them. The CDR3 here is CASSGDSTDTQYF. The CDR3 bases are TGTGCCAGCAGTGGGGACAGCACAGATACGCAGTATTTT.

The V and J genes are TRBV2 and TRBJ1-6; D gene unclear. CDR1 is SNHLY and CDR2 is FYNNEI in the germline V gene. Trimming took 1 base from V and 10 from J, leaving 8 bases between them. The CDR3 runs 13 residues. CDR3 sequence reads: CASSEDPRSPLHF. The CDR3 nucleotides are TGTGCCAGCAGTGAAGACCCGAGGTCACCCCTCCACTTT.

The rearrangement joins TRBV7-9 to TRBJ1-5; D remains ambiguous. The CDR3 totals 15 residues. Trimming pared 1 base from V and 0 bases from J, leaving 7 bases between. In germline, CDR1 is SEHNR, CDR2 FQNEAQ (reference sequence). The CDR3 DNA is TGTGCCAGCAGCTTAGGAGGGTATAGCAATCAGCCCCAGCATTTT. Protein: CASSLGGYSNQPQHF.

The gene calls are TRBV19 and TRBJ2-5, with 8 positions matching TRBD2. Germline V CDR1 and CDR2: LNHDA, SQIVND (reference sequence). The J segment lost 5 bases and the V segment lost 6 bases, leaving 5 bases of the junction unmatched. The CDR3 runs to 13 residues. DNA of the CDR3: TGTGCCAGTAGGCGCACGGGGGGGGAGACCCAGTACTTC. It codes for CASRRTGGETQYF.

This chain links TRBV24-1 with TRBJ2-7, with TRBD2 matching 7 bases. This CDR3 is built from 14 residues. CDR1 and CDR2 from the germline V gene are KGHDR and SFDVKD. Losses at the gene ends were 12 bases for V and 1 base for J; bases not matched to a gene: 11. The CDR3 loop reads CAPQPGGGSYEQYF. The DNA for the CDR3 is TGTGCCCCCCAGCCGGGCGGGGGATCCTACGAGCAGTACTTC.